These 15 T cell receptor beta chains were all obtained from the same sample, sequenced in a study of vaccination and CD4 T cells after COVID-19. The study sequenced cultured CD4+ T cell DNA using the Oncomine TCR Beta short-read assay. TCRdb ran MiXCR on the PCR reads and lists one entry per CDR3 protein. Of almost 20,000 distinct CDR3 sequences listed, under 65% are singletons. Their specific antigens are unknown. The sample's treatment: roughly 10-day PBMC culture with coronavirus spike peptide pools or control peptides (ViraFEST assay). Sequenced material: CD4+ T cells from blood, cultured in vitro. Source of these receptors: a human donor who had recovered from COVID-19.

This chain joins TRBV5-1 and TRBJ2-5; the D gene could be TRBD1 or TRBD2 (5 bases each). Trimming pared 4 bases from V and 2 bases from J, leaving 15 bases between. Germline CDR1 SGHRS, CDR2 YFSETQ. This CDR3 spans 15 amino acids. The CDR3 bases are TGCGCCAGCAGCCAGGGACCGCGGATTCAAGAGACCCAGTACTTC. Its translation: CASSQGPRIQETQYF.

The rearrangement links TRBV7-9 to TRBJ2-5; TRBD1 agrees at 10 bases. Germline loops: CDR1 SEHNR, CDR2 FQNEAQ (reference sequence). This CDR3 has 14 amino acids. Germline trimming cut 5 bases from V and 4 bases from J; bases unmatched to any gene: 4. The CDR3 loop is CASSATGGIETQYF. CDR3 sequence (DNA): TGTGCCAGCAGCGCGACAGGGGGCATAGAGACCCAGTACTTC.

CDR3 sequence: CASSPPASPYGYTF. The CDR3 nucleotides read TGTGCCAGCTCACCACCCGCCAGTCCCTATGGCTACACCTTC. The genes are TRBV18 and TRBJ1-2; no firm D call. V was clipped by 0 bases and J by 4 bases, with 9 bases between them. The CDR3 loop spans 14 amino acids. Germline CDR1 reads KGHSH; CDR2 reads LQKENI.

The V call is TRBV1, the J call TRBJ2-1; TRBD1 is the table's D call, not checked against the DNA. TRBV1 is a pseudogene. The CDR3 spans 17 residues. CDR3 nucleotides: TGCACCAGCAGAGCGTCTACCGGGTTATGCTCCTACAATGAGCAGTTCTTC. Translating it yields CTSRASTGLCSYNEQFF.

In nucleotides, the CDR3 is TGTGCCAGCAGCGTAGGTCGTAGTGGTCAAGAGACCCAGTACTTC. This gives the protein CASSVGRSGQETQYF. The J gene is TRBJ2-5, the V gene TRBV9, with D uncertain. V shed 0 bases and J shed 2 bases, with 11 bases lying between them. This CDR3 has 15 amino acids. The V gene's germline CDR1 is SGDLS and CDR2 YYNGEE. Filled out from reference TRBV9 and TRBJ2-5, the complete variable domain reads DSGVTQTPKHLITATGQRVTLRCSPRSGDLSVYWYQQSLDQGLQFLIQYYNGEERAKGNILERFSAQQFPDLHSELNLSSLELGDSALYFCASSVGRSGQETQYFGPGTRLLVL.

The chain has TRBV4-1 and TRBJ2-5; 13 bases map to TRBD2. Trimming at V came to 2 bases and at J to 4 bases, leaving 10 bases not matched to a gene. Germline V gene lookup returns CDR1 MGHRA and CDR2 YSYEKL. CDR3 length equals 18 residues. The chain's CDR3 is CASSQTNMGLAGRETQYF. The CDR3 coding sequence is TGCGCCAGCAGCCAAACCAACATGGGACTAGCGGGGCGAGAGACCCAGTACTTC.

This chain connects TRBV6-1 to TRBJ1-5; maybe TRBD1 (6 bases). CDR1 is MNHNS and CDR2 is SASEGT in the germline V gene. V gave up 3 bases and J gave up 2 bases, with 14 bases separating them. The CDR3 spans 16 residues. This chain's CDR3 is CASSDPPGAGNQPQHF. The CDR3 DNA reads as TGTGCCAGCAGTGATCCCCCGGGGGCCGGCAATCAGCCCCAGCATTTT.

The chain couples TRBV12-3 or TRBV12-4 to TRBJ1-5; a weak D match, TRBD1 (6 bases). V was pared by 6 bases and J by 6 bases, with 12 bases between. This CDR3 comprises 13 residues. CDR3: CASRPQGSQPQHF. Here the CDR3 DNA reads TGTGCCAGCAGACCTCAGGGGAGTCAGCCCCAGCATTTT.

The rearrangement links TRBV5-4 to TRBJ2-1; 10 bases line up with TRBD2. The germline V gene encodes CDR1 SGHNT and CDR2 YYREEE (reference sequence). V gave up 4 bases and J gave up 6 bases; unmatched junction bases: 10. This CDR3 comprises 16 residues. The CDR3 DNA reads TGTGCCAGCAGCCTTGGGGGGTCTAGCGGGAGCAATGAGCAGTTCTTC. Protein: CASSLGGSSGSNEQFF.

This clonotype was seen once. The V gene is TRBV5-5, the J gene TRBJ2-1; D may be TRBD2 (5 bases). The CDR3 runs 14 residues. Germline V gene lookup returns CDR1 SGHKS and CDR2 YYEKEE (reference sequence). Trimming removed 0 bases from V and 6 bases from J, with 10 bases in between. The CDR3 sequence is CASSLAPGSNEQFF. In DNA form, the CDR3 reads TGTGCCAGCAGCTTGGCCCCGGGATCCAATGAGCAGTTCTTC.

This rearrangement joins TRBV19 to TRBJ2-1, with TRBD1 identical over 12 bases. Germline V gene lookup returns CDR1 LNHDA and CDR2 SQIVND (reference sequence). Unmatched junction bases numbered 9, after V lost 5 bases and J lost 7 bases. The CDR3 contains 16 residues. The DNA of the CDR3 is TGTGCCAGTAGTCGTGGGACAGGGGGCGATATGAATGAGCAGTTCTTC. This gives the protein CASSRGTGGDMNEQFF.

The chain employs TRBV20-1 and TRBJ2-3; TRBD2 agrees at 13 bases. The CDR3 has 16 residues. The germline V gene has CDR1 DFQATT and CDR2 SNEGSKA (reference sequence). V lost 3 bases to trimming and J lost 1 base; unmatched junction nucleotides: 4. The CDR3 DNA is TGCAGTGCTAGTTCAGGACTAGCGGGGGGCACAGATACGCAGTATTTT. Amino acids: CSASSGLAGGTDTQYF.

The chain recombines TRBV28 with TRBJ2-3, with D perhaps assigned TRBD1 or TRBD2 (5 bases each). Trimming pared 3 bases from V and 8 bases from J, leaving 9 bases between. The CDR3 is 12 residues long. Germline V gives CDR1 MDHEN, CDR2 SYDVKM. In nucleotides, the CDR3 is TGTGCCAGCAGTTTGGAGAGGGGTACGCAGTATTTT. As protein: CASSLERGTQYF.

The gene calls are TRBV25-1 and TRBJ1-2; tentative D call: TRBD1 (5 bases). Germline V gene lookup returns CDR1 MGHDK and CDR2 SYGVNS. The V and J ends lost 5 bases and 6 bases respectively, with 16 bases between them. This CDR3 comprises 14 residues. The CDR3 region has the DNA TGTGCCAGCAGTTTAACGTGGGGCGTCCATGGCTACACCTTC. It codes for CASSLTWGVHGYTF.

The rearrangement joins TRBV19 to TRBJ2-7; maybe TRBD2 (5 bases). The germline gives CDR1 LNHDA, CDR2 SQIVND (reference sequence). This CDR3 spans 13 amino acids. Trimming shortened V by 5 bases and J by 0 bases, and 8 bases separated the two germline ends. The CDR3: CASSLRASYEQYF. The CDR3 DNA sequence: TGTGCCAGTAGTTTGAGGGCCTCCTACGAGCAGTACTTC.